This T cell receptor (beta chain) was observed in a study of T cell clonotyping in hematopoietic cell transplantation. Profiled with immunoSEQ multiplex PCR; TCRdb holds only in-frame clones, not every one. The profile shows roughly 80,000 clones, 90% to 96% of them singletons. Germline CDR1 reads LGHNA; CDR2 reads YNFKEQ. V shed 0 bases and J shed 2 bases, with 10 bases lying between them. The length of the CDR3 is 15 residues. Time point meaning: recipient sample about 28 days before transplant, after cytoreduction. The sequenced sample was peripheral blood mononuclear cells, obtained before stem cell transplant. This clonotype was obtained from a woman aged 45 to 65 with acute myeloid leukemia. Some clones in this sample may be carry-over from other donors' samples. V gene TRBV4-2 combines with J gene TRBJ1-2, with D hard to call. Here the CDR3 reads CASSQDYRANYGYTF. Written as DNA, the CDR3 is TGTGCCAGCAGCCAAGATTATAGGGCCAACTATGGCTACACCTTC.